This TCR beta chain was captured in a study of Graves' ophthalmopathy and Graves' hyperthyroidism. Study as a whole: Peripheral blood was gathered at the point of initial diagnosis, before any treatment started. Points from the study as a whole: In blood appeared most of the expanded thyroid clonotypes whose frequency exceeded 0.001.

Amplified material comprised TCR beta CDR3 regions derived from RNA transcripts. First-round RT-PCR with HTBI primers preceded a second-round multiplex PCR. Using its own MiXCR run on the multiplex PCR reads, TCRdb lists one record per CDR3 protein. Of around 43,000 distinct CDR3 sequences in the sample, 40% to 65% are singletons; the top ten hold less than 20%. Looked up from germline, CDR1 is SGHTA and CDR2 is FQGNSA. The V end was cut by 0 bases, the J end by 4 bases, with 16 bases between. This CDR3 contains 18 residues. Moderate-to-severe activity, with CAS ≥3, NOSPECS ≥4 and duration under 3 months, characterized the donors with ophthalmopathy. Comment on this clonotype: Antigen specificity is unknown.

This chain uses TRBV7-2 with TRBJ1-6; a weak D match, TRBD1 (6 bases). Sequencing was done on a sample of peripheral blood. This clonotype was obtained from an adult man with Graves' ophthalmopathy. In DNA, the CDR3 is TGTGCCAGCAGCTTAGCGGGGGCAGGGCTGTCTTATAATTCACCCCTCCACTTT. Residues: CASSLAGAGLSYNSPLHF.